This T cell receptor beta chain was sequenced for a study of CD4 T cells in relation to SARS-CoV-2 and coronaviruses. Background on the study: Shared crossreactive spike epitopes were mapped to their HLA restriction.

CD4+ T cells from unexposed donors were obtained before the COVID-19 pandemic (2011-2018). After roughly 9 days of culture, CD4+ T cells were isolated. Cells permitting, SARS-CoV-2 S/N and four cold-coronavirus spikes were tested on unexposed-donor CD4+ T cells. Trimming stripped 5 bases from V and 6 bases from J, with 11 bases between. There are 13 residues in the CDR3. Germline V CDR1 and CDR2: MRHNA, SNTAGT. General study findings and limits: Samples before the pandemic and after infection were not matched within any donor. Monoreactive clones expanded significantly more to SARS-CoV-2 than crossreactive clones did.

TCRdb's table, derived via immunoSEQ multiplex PCR, lists solely in-frame clones and lacks some. The profile shows roughly 25,000 clones, around 78% of them singletons. A word on this clone: Its specificity is not known.

The specimen was CD4+ T cells from PBMCs, cultured in vitro. The V gene is TRBV6-4, the J gene TRBJ2-1; possibly TRBD1 for D (6 bases). The sequence came from a human donor in good health. The CDR3, as DNA: TGTGCCAGCAGTCAGGACAGCACCAATGAGCAGTTCTTC. Its translation is CASSQDSTNEQFF.